The clone carrying this T cell receptor beta chain was seen only once. Its target is not known. This sample was included in a study of T cell responses to AZD1222 COVID-19 vaccine. Study overall: Some second doses came at about 4 weeks and others at about 12 weeks; these were pooled. Regarding the study as a whole: Unmutated variant regions reportedly attract nearly half of all spike-specific TCRs. When two AZD1222 doses had been given, Spike-specific TCR breadth and depth rose. Across the whole spike, CD4 TCRs peaked at regions 160-218 and 743-854.

Assay used: immunoSEQ multiplex PCR; TCRdb lists only in-frame clones, some missing. The table lists about 130,000 clones, 80% to 90% of them singletons. Germline V gene lookup returns CDR1 SGHRS and CDR2 YFSETQ. V was shortened by 0 bases and J by 4 bases, with 13 bases between the two germline ends. The CDR3 is 15 amino acids. The sequences come from peripheral blood, collected on day 0 of AZD1222 vaccination. This chain connects TRBV5-1 to TRBJ1-1; TRBD1 might be the D (6 bases). This sequence originates from an adult in good health. The CDR3 is CASSLDGGAGTEAFF. The DNA for the CDR3 is TGCGCCAGCAGCTTGGACGGGGGCGCAGGCACTGAAGCTTTCTTT. Drawing the rest from reference TRBV5-1 and TRBJ1-1, the complete variable domain is KAGVTQTPRYLIKTRGQQVTLSCSPISGHRSVSWYQQTPGQGLQFLFEYFSETQRNKGNFPGRFSGRQFSNSRSEMNVSTLELGDSALYLCASSLDGGAGTEAFFGQGTRLTVV.